These 8 T cell receptor beta chains originate from one sample sequenced in a study of blood T cells in healthy people across ages. Primers used in a second PCR of roughly 6 to 12 cycles were a sample-barcoded 5' primer and a J-beta primer mix. TCRdb reanalysed the 5' RACE reads using MiXCR and keeps one entry per CDR3 protein. The table includes some 780,000 distinct CDR3 sequences, 45% to 70% detected once. Sequencing input: blood. The source is a middle-aged man in good health.

The chain joins TRBV7-2 to TRBJ2-7, with D tentatively TRBD2 (6 bases). Germline V CDR1 and CDR2: SGHTA, FQGNSA. V gave up 8 bases and J gave up 4 bases, with 24 bases separating them. The CDR3 consists of 16 residues. CDR3 in amino acids: CASSIEAGGGLYEQYF. In DNA form, the CDR3 reads TGTGCCAGCTCTATCGAAGCGGGTGGGGGGTTATACGAGCAGTACTTC. Based on the CDR3 plus reference TRBV7-2 and TRBJ2-7, the full variable domain is GAGVSQSPSNKVTEKGKDVELRCDPISGHTALYWYRQSLGQGLEFLIYFQGNSAPDKSGLPSDRFSAERTGGSVSTLTIQRTQQEDSAVYLCASSIEAGGGLYEQYFGPGTRLTVT.

The J gene is TRBJ2-2, the V gene TRBV9, with D possibly being TRBD2 (5 bases). The CDR3 contains 17 residues. Germline-derived CDR1 and CDR2 are SGDLS and YYNGEE. V lost 0 bases, J lost 2 bases, and 14 bases lay in between. The CDR3 sequence is CASSVASQPSNTGELFF. CDR3 sequence (DNA): TGTGCCAGCAGCGTAGCTAGCCAGCCCTCTAACACCGGGGAGCTGTTTTTT.

The V call is TRBV5-5, the J call TRBJ2-7; D possibly uses TRBD1 or TRBD2 (5 bases each). The V end was cut by 3 bases, the J end by 2 bases, with 15 bases between. The CDR3 extends over 15 amino acids. CDR1 and CDR2 from the germline V gene are SGHKS and YYEKEE (reference sequence). CDR3 bases: TGTGCCAGCAGCTGGGGGTCGGGCCAAACCTACGAGCAGTACTTC. Protein sequence: CASSWGSGQTYEQYF.

The V gene is TRBV11-3, the J gene TRBJ2-1, with TRBD1 identical over 7 bases. Germline lookup yields CDR1 SGHNT and CDR2 YENEEA. The trim removed 5 bases at V and 5 bases at J, leaving 9 bases unmatched. This CDR3 is 15 amino acids long. The CDR3, as DNA: TGTGCCAGCAGCCCAGGGGGACAGCGGAACAATGAGCAGTTCTTC. This codes for CASSPGGQRNNEQFF.

This chain connects TRBV5-1 to TRBJ2-7; 9 bases fit TRBD1. With V trimmed by 4 bases and J by 7 bases, 12 bases remained unmatched. Germline V gene sequence: CDR1 SGHRS, CDR2 YFSETQ. The CDR3 contains 15 residues. The CDR3 reads CASSPTDRGYNEQYF. Here the CDR3 DNA reads TGCGCCAGCAGCCCAACGGACAGGGGTTACAATGAGCAGTACTTC.

The CDR3 DNA reads as TGCAGCGTTGTTAGCACAGGGGGCATAGAAGCTGAAGCTTTCTTT. Amino acids: CSVVSTGGIEAEAFF. The chain uses TRBV29-1 and TRBJ1-1; TRBD1 agrees at 9 bases. The CDR3 totals 15 residues. Trimming cost V 4 bases and J 6 bases; bases outside gene matches: 12. Looked up from germline, CDR1 is SQVTM and CDR2 is ANQGSEA.

The chain links TRBV4-1 to TRBJ2-7; 8 bases align to TRBD2. Per germline, CDR1 MGHRA and CDR2 YSYEKL. This CDR3 contains 15 residues. The J segment lost 7 bases and the V segment lost 2 bases, leaving 10 bases of the junction unmatched. The CDR3 bases are TGCGCCAGCAGCCAACCGGGACTAGGGGGGAATGAGCAGTACTTC. Protein sequence: CASSQPGLGGNEQYF.

This clonotype has more than one count but fewer than ten. The chain has TRBV29-1 and TRBJ1-2; the match to TRBD1 covers 7 bases. In germline, CDR1 is SQVTM, CDR2 ANQGSEA. V shed 6 bases and J 4 bases; nucleotides not matched to a gene: 5. The CDR3 has 12 amino acids. CDR3 DNA sequence: TGCAGCGTACAGGGGACGCCCTATGGCTACACCTTC. It codes for CSVQGTPYGYTF. Supplemented by reference TRBV29-1 and TRBJ1-2, the full variable domain reads SAVISQKPSRDICQRGTSLTIQCQVDSQVTMMFWYRQQPGQSLTLIATANQGSEATYESGFVIDKFPISRPNLTFSTLTVSNMSPEDSSIYLCSVQGTPYGYTFGSGTRLTVV.